A selection of T cell receptor beta chains follows, all from one sample in a study of blood T cell repertoires in COVID-19. The table came from immunoSEQ multiplex PCR; TCRdb's copy has only in-frame clones and leaves some out. The table includes approximately 150,000 clones, around 80% detected once. The material sequenced was peripheral blood. Every receptor here comes from a human donor with acute or convalescent COVID-19. The donor label of this sample is uncertain. The CDR3 runs from the conserved cysteine through the conserved F or W. A D gene is named only where the DNA matches it firmly. Where a row states a size, it is once, few, many or the class of an expanded clone; other rows omit it.

>TRBJ1-2|.|TRBV5-1|.
CASKPDSGIYGYTF
TGCGCCAGCAAACCAGACTCCGGGATCTATGGCTACACCTTC
>TRBJ2-3|few|TRBV3-1/TRBV3-2|TRBD2
CASSQGPPAGGWTDTQYF
TGTGCCAGCAGCCAAGGGCCCCCGGCGGGGGGATGGACAGATACGCAGTATTTT
>TRBJ1-1|.|TRBV6-5|.
CASSWAGEAFF
TGTGCCAGCAGCTGGGCGGGTGAAGCTTTCTTT
>TRBJ2-2|.|TRBV30|.
CAWSGTGFVGELFF
TGTGCCTGGAGTGGGACGGGGTTCGTCGGGGAGCTGTTTTTT
>TRBJ1-2|.|TRBV7-9|.
CASSFISRHWTESIYGYTF
TGTGCCAGCAGCTTCATCAGCCGCCATTGGACAGAATCGATCTATGGCTACACCTTC
>TRBJ2-3|.|TRBV15|TRBD2
CATSGRGAGTDTQYF
TGTGCCACCAGCGGGCGGGGGGCTGGCACAGATACGCAGTATTTT
>TRBJ2-7|few|TRBV5-1|TRBD1
CASRPGQGREGSYEQYF
TGCGCCAGCAGGCCGGGACAGGGGCGCGAGGGGTCCTACGAGCAGTACTTC
>TRBJ1-5|few|TRBV2|.
CASRVMAGPNQPQHF
TGTGCCAGCAGAGTGATGGCAGGGCCTAATCAGCCCCAGCATTTT
>TRBJ1-1|.|TRBV6-5|.
CASSLDRVVPEAFF
TGTGCCAGCAGCCTTGACAGAGTCGTCCCTGAAGCTTTCTTT
>TRBJ1-1|.|TRBV9|.
CASSVPGNTEAFF
TGTGCCAGCAGCGTCCCCGGGAACACTGAAGCTTTCTTT
>TRBJ2-3|.|TRBV18|TRBD1
CASSPGQGAGDTQYF
TGTGCCAGCTCACCGGGACAGGGGGCCGGGGATACGCAGTATTTT
>TRBJ1-2|.|TRBV7-9|.
CASSLSAGLGYGYTF
TGTGCCAGCAGCTTATCCGCTGGGCTGGGCTATGGCTACACCTTC
>TRBJ1-4|.|TRBV18|.
CASSPAERTNEKLFF
TGTGCCAGCTCACCAGCCGAGAGAACTAATGAAAAACTGTTTTTT
>TRBJ1-5|.|TRBV25-1|TRBD1
CASPGTGGMRGSNQPQHF
TGTGCCAGCCCCGGGACAGGGGGCATGAGGGGTAGCAATCAGCCCCAGCATTTT
>TRBJ1-6|.|TRBV15|.
CATSRDRGGQNSPLHF
TGTGCCACCAGCAGAGATCGGGGGGGGCAGAATTCACCCCTCCACTTT
>TRBJ1-1|many|TRBV18|.
CASSPPSGGEAFF
TGTGCCAGCTCACCACCGAGCGGGGGGGAAGCTTTCTTT
>TRBJ1-2|.|TRBV15|.
CATSREALTYGYTF
TGTGCCACCAGCAGAGAGGCACTAACCTATGGCTACACCTTC
>TRBJ1-6|.|TRBV2|.
CASSVDFYNSPLHF
TGTGCCAGCAGTGTGGACTTCTATAATTCACCCCTCCACTTT
>TRBJ1-1|.|TRBV5-3|.
CARMAGLRNTEAFF
TGTGCCAGAATGGCGGGGCTCCGGAACACTGAAGCTTTCTTT
>TRBJ2-1|.|TRBV4-2|TRBD2
CASSQDQRGGSEQFF
TGTGCCAGCAGCCAAGATCAGCGGGGCGGGAGTGAGCAGTTCTTC
>TRBJ2-2|.|TRBV13|TRBD1
CASRNRGTGELFF
TGTGCCAGCAGAAACAGGGGGACCGGGGAGCTGTTTTTT
>TRBJ2-1|.|TRBV2|.
CASSEVAGGNEQFF
TGTGCCAGCAGTGAAGTCGCAGGGGGGAATGAGCAGTTCTTC
>TRBJ1-1|.|TRBV18|TRBD1
CASSPDRAEVAFF
TGTGCCAGCTCTCCCGACAGGGCGGAGGTAGCTTTCTTT
>TRBJ1-1|.|TRBV14|.
CASSQTGSYTEAFF
TGTGCCAGCAGTCAGACAGGATCCTACACTGAAGCTTTCTTT
>TRBJ2-2|.|TRBV19|.
CASSTYSTGELFF
TGTGCCAGTAGTACCTACAGCACCGGGGAGCTGTTTTTT
>TRBJ1-2|few|TRBV5-1|TRBD1
CASSLSYTGVSGYTF
TGCGCCAGCAGCTTGAGCTATACAGGGGTAAGCGGCTACACCTTC
>TRBJ2-2|.|TRBV3-1/TRBV3-2|.
CASSHGTGELFF
TGTGCCAGCAGCCACGGTACCGGGGAGCTGTTTTTT
>TRBJ2-7|.|TRBV7-2|.
CASSLDANYEQYF
TGTGCCAGCAGCTTAGATGCGAACTACGAGCAGTACTTC
>TRBJ1-3|.|TRBV7-2|.
CASSSRGTYTIYF
TGTGCCAGCAGCTCTAGGGGGACCTACACCATATATTTT
>TRBJ1-4|few|TRBV29-1|TRBD1
CSVLLGGQGTEKLFF
TGCAGCGTTCTTTTGGGGGGACAGGGGACTGAAAAACTGTTTTTT
>TRBJ1-3|once|TRBV2|.
CASRIPTGRNTIYF
TGTGCCAGCAGAATACCCACAGGACGAAACACCATATATTTT
>TRBJ1-3|.|TRBV2|.
CASSEGLKSSGNTIYF
TGTGCCAGCAGTGAAGGATTAAAGAGCTCTGGAAACACCATATATTTT
>TRBJ1-1|few|TRBV4-1|.
CASSPQGFTEAFF
TGCGCCAGCAGCCCCCAGGGTTTCACTGAAGCTTTCTTT
>TRBJ2-4|.|TRBV5-1|TRBD1
CASSLGTGHKNIQYF
TGCGCCAGCAGCTTGGGGACAGGGCACAAAAACATTCAGTACTTC
>TRBJ2-5|.|TRBV11-3|.
CASSRGGSPETQYF
TGTGCCAGCAGCCGTGGGGGCTCCCCAGAGACCCAGTACTTC
>TRBJ1-4|.|TRBV4-2|.
CASSPYSGANEKLFF
TGTGCCAGCAGCCCCTACAGCGGGGCTAATGAAAAACTGTTTTTT
>TRBJ1-4|.|TRBV5-1|TRBD1
CASSTGQGATNEKLFF
TGCGCCAGCAGCACGGGACAGGGGGCCACTAATGAAAAACTGTTTTTT
>TRBJ2-5|.|TRBV19|TRBD1
CASRGQGVKTQYF
TGTGCCAGTAGGGGACAGGGGGTTAAGACCCAGTACTTC
>TRBJ2-2|few|TRBV7-9|.
CASSPPDRSNTGELFF
TGTGCCAGCAGCCCCCCGGACAGATCGAACACCGGGGAGCTGTTTTTT
>TRBJ1-3|.|TRBV6-5|.
CASSPDRGAGNTIYF
TGTGCCAGCAGTCCTGACAGAGGAGCTGGAAACACCATATATTTT
>TRBJ1-2|.|TRBV29-1|.
CSVKQVAGDHYGYTF
TGCAGCGTGAAACAGGTGGCAGGGGATCACTATGGCTACACCTTC
>TRBJ2-7|.|TRBV5-1|TRBD1
CASSGTGGTYEQYF
TGCGCCAGCAGCGGGACAGGGGGCACCTACGAGCAGTACTTC
>TRBJ2-7|.|TRBV18|TRBD1
CASSPPGGGSYEQYF
TGTGCCAGCTCACCACCAGGGGGCGGGTCCTACGAGCAGTACTTC
>TRBJ2-1|.|TRBV5-4|TRBD2
CASSQTSGDYNEQFF
TGTGCCAGCAGCCAAACTAGCGGGGATTACAATGAGCAGTTCTTC
>TRBJ1-4|.|TRBV3-1/TRBV3-2|.
CATLGSNEKLFF
TGTGCCACGCTGGGCAGTAATGAAAAACTGTTTTTT
>TRBJ2-6|.|TRBV11-2|TRBD1
CASSSGQLSGANVLTF
TGTGCCAGCAGCTCGGGACAGCTCTCTGGGGCCAACGTCCTGACTTTC
>TRBJ1-1|.|TRBV11-3|.
CASSAYGRNTEAFF
TGTGCCAGCAGCGCCTATGGTCGAAACACTGAAGCTTTCTTT
>TRBJ2-2|.|TRBV27|TRBD1
CASSATGGNTGELFF
TGTGCCAGCAGTGCAACAGGGGGGAACACCGGGGAGCTGTTTTTT
>TRBJ1-5|.|TRBV5-1|TRBD1
CASSLGDRGQPQHF
TGCGCCAGCAGCTTGGGGGACAGGGGTCAGCCCCAGCATTTT
>TRBJ2-2|.|TRBV3-1/TRBV3-2|.
CASSQASVGTGELFF
TGTGCCAGCAGCCAAGCATCCGTCGGTACCGGGGAGCTGTTTTTT
>TRBJ2-2|.|TRBV19|.
CASSTRGRGAARRGGELFF
TGTGCCAGTAGCACCAGAGGGAGAGGCGCGGCTAGGAGAGGCGGGGAGCTGTTTTTT
>TRBJ1-6|.|TRBV6-6|TRBD1
CASSLTLQGRNNSPLHF
TGTGCCAGCAGTCTAACCCTACAGGGGCGTAATAATTCACCCCTCCACTTT
>TRBJ2-1|.|TRBV6-1|.
CASSEAAGREYNEQFF
TGTGCCAGCAGTGAAGCGGCAGGGCGGGAATACAATGAGCAGTTCTTC
>TRBJ2-4|.|TRBV3-1/TRBV3-2|.
CASGLLNIQYF
TGTGCTAGTGGACTGTTAAACATTCAGTACTTC
>TRBJ1-4|.|TRBV7-2|.
CASSLGGQGTNEKLFF
TGTGCCAGCAGCTTAGGGGGTCAGGGAACTAATGAAAAACTGTTTTTT
>TRBJ1-2|.|TRBV28|TRBD1
CASSLVSLGTGSTGYTF
TGTGCCAGCAGTTTAGTGTCTCTGGGGACAGGGAGTACTGGCTACACCTTC
>TRBJ1-6|.|TRBV5-6|.
CASSFSRDTTNSPLHF
TGTGCCAGCAGCTTCAGCCGGGACACAACTAATTCACCCCTCCACTTT
>TRBJ2-2|.|TRBV5-8|.
CASRLGVIITGELFF
TGTGCCAGCAGGTTAGGGGTCATAATCACCGGGGAGCTGTTTTTT
>TRBJ2-3|few|TRBV5-8|.
CASSFSSRPLADTQYF
TGTGCCAGCAGCTTTAGTTCGAGGCCCTTGGCAGATACGCAGTATTTT
>TRBJ1-4|few|TRBV4-2|.
CASSQSQSNEKLFF
TGTGCCAGCAGCCAATCGCAGTCTAATGAAAAACTGTTTTTT